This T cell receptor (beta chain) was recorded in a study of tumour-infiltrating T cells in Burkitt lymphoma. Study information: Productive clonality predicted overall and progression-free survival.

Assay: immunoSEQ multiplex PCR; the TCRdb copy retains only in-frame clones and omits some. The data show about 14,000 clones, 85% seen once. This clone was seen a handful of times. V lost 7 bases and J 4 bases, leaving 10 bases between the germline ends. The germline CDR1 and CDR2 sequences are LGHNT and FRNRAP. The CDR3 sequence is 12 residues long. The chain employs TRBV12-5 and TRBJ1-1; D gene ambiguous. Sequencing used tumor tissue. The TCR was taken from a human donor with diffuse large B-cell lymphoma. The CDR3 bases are TGTGCTAGTGCCTCAGGAACCACTGAAGCTTTCTTT. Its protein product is CASASGTTEAFF.